The entry below gives a single T cell receptor (beta chain) sequence along with its context. Its antigen remains unidentified. This sample was included in a study of graft-versus-host responses after intestinal transplantation. Findings and caveats of the study: Early post-transplant HvG declines were associated with peak circulating GvH clone levels.

Profiling relied on immunoSEQ multiplex PCR, and the TCRdb table lists in-frame clones only, not all of them. The sample contains tens of thousands of clones, about 93% of which appear only once. The CDR3 sequence is 16 residues long. In germline, CDR1 is SEHNR, CDR2 FQNEAQ (reference sequence). The V gene end was trimmed by 5 bases and the J gene end by 3 bases; junction bases not matched to a gene: 10. The chain joins TRBV7-9 to TRBJ2-1; 7 bases line up with TRBD2. The receptor comes from a human donor who was the organ donor for an intestinal transplant. Sequenced material: unstimulated CD8+ T cells sorted from spleen or lymph node cells, taken before transplant. CDR3 in amino acids: CASSPRGAGFYNEQFF. CDR3 bases: TGTGCCAGCAGCCCCCGGGGAGCGGGGTTCTACAATGAGCAGTTCTTC.